This TCR beta chain was identified in a study of vaccination and CD4 T cells after COVID-19. As for the study in general: Post-vaccination samples were procured at a median of approximately 72 days following dose two (range 14 to 241).

Only a few counts were recorded for this clonotype. Antigen: not known. The Oncomine TCR Beta short-read assay was what sequenced the DNA obtained from cultured CD4+ T cells. One entry per CDR3 protein results from TCRdb running MiXCR on the PCR reads. This repertoire shows 9,500 to 15,000 distinct CDR3 sequences, 50% found once; its top ten account for approximately 20%. The V gene's germline CDR1 is MNHEY and CDR2 SVGAGI. The CDR3 covers 15 residues. V dropped 0 bases and J dropped 5 bases, with 8 bases sitting between them. As to treatment: roughly ten-day PBMC culture with coronavirus spike peptide pools or control peptides (ViraFEST assay).

This TCR was sampled from a human donor who had recovered from COVID-19. This rearrangement joins TRBV6-5 to TRBJ1-6, with unresolved D. The sample consisted of CD4+ T cells from blood, cultured in vitro. The CDR3 DNA reads as TGTGCCAGCAGTTACTCGGCAGGTGATAATTCACCCCTCCACTTT. Translation: CASSYSAGDNSPLHF.